A single sample is the source of the 30 T cell receptor beta chains below, sequenced in a study of cytomegalovirus exposure and HLA in healthy donors. PCR amplification relied on 60 Vbeta primers (plus 13 Jbeta primers). Sequencing was performed with immunoSEQ multiplex PCR; in TCRdb, only in-frame clones are kept and a portion is missing. The sample has roughly 50,000 clones; roughly 75% are singletons. Sequencing was carried out using PBMCs. Every receptor here comes from a young man in good health and CMV-seropositive.

In this sample, this clone turned up a few times. This chain connects TRBV6-5 to TRBJ2-5, with TRBD1 matching over 8 bases. The CDR3 runs to 16 residues. Germline V CDR1 and CDR2: MNHEY, SVGAGI. The V and J ends lost 0 bases and 1 base, in that order; junction bases with no gene match: 4. Here the CDR3 DNA reads TGTGCCAGCAGTTACTCAGGCAGGGGGCTCCAAGAGACCCAGTACTTC. Its translation is CASSYSGRGLQETQYF.

This clone was counted between two and nine times. The rearrangement links TRBV2 to TRBJ1-1; D perhaps matches TRBD1 (6 bases). The length of the CDR3 is 15 residues. Trimming left V 7 bases short and J 5 bases short, with 20 bases between. Germline V gene lookup returns CDR1 SNHLY and CDR2 FYNNEI. CDR3 nucleotide sequence: TGTGCCAGCACCCCACGGGGGGCCCGGGGGACTGAAGCTTTCTTT. Its protein product is CASTPRGARGTEAFF.

The chain carries TRBV29-1 and TRBJ1-3, with no clear D. In germline, CDR1 is SQVTM, CDR2 ANQGSEA. The CDR3 sequence is 12 residues long. V gave up 4 bases and J gave up 0 bases, with 4 bases separating them. The CDR3 bases are TGCAGCGTTGGTAGCTCTGGAAACACCATATATTTT. As protein: CSVGSSGNTIYF.

This rearrangement joins TRBV29-1 to TRBJ1-4, with 7 positions matching TRBD1. Germline loops: CDR1 SQVTM, CDR2 ANQGSEA. The CDR3 sequence is 12 residues long. The trim removed 6 bases at V and 13 bases at J, leaving 11 bases unmatched. DNA of the CDR3: TGCAGCGTAGACAGACAGGGAGTGGGACTGTTTTTT. Protein: CSVDRQGVGLFF. The full variable domain, rest sourced from reference TRBV29-1 and TRBJ1-4, is SAVISQKPSRDICQRGTSLTIQCQVDSQVTMMFWYRQQPGQSLTLIATANQGSEATYESGFVIDKFPISRPNLTFSTLTVSNMSPEDSSIYLCSVDRQGVGLFFGSGTQLSVL.

V gene TRBV27 combines with J gene TRBJ1-5; TRBD1 agrees at 8 bases. Germline CDR1 reads MNHEY; CDR2 reads SMNVEV (reference sequence). V shed 3 bases and J 3 bases; nucleotides not matched to a gene: 13. The CDR3 is 18 amino acids. CDR3: CASSFSFPGTGHNQPQHF. The CDR3 bases are TGTGCCAGCAGTTTTTCATTCCCCGGGACAGGACACAATCAGCCCCAGCATTTT.

The chain has TRBV14 and TRBJ1-2; D might be TRBD1 (5 bases). Per the germline V gene, CDR1 is SGHDN and CDR2 is FVKESK. The length of the CDR3 is 13 residues. V was trimmed by 7 bases and J by 8 bases, leaving 17 bases between them. This CDR3 reads CASTSAGTEGYTF. The CDR3 coding sequence is TGTGCCAGCACCTCTGCGGGGACGGAGGGCTACACCTTC.

This clone has only a few counts. V usage is TRBV5-1 and J usage is TRBJ2-7, with D possibly being TRBD2 (6 bases). CDR1 is SGHRS and CDR2 is YFSETQ in the germline V gene. CDR3 length: 14 residues. V gave up 0 bases and J gave up 4 bases, with 11 bases separating them. CDR3 amino acids: CASSLEAGGYEQYF. CDR3 coding DNA: TGCGCCAGCAGCTTGGAGGCTGGGGGGTACGAGCAGTACTTC.

The V and J genes are TRBV5-8 and TRBJ2-5; 13 bases are a match to TRBD2. The trim removed 4 bases at V and 5 bases at J, leaving 11 bases unmatched. The germline CDR1 and CDR2 sequences are SGHTS and YDEGEE. CDR3 length: 17 amino acids. The CDR3 DNA is TGTGCCAGCAGCCCAAAGGGACTAGCGGGGTATTGGGAGACCCAGTACTTC. This translates into CASSPKGLAGYWETQYF.

This clone was detected a few times. The chain employs TRBV4-1 and TRBJ1-1; 8 nucleotides agree with TRBD1. This CDR3 is 14 amino acids long. Germline V gene sequence: CDR1 MGHRA, CDR2 YSYEKL. V gave up 4 bases and J gave up 6 bases; unmatched junction bases: 7. The DNA of the CDR3 is TGCGCCAGCAGCCGAATAGGACAGGGCCCTGAAGCTTTCTTT. Its translation is CASSRIGQGPEAFF.

The chain combines TRBV6-6 with TRBJ1-1; maybe TRBD1 (5 bases). Germline V CDR1 and CDR2: MNHNY, SVGAGI (reference sequence). The CDR3 is 15 residues long. Trimming took 6 bases from V and 7 from J, leaving 21 bases between them. The CDR3 region has the DNA TGTGCCAGCAGCCAGAGGGCGGGGGAACAGAGTGAAGCTTTCTTT. Protein product: CASSQRAGEQSEAFF.

This sequence joins TRBV7-8 and TRBJ2-2; 13 nucleotides align to TRBD2. Looked up from germline, CDR1 is SGHVS and CDR2 is FQNEAQ. J was trimmed by 4 bases and V by 4 bases; bases with no gene match: 6. This CDR3 is 17 amino acids long. The CDR3 region is CASSSTRLAGGTGELFF. CDR3 sequence (DNA): TGTGCCAGCAGCTCGACCCGACTAGCGGGGGGCACCGGGGAGCTGTTTTTT.

The chain combines TRBV19 with TRBJ1-2, with 7 bases that match TRBD1. There are 13 residues in the CDR3. Trimming took 6 bases from V and 8 from J; bases not matched to a gene: 9. Germline V gene data show CDR1 as LNHDA and CDR2 as SQIVND (reference sequence). This CDR3 is CASSQRGPEGYTF. The CDR3 DNA follows: TGTGCCAGTAGCCAGAGGGGGCCAGAAGGCTACACCTTC.

The chain joins TRBV18 to TRBJ1-5, with a weak D call TRBD1 (6 bases). Germline V gene lookup returns CDR1 KGHSH and CDR2 LQKENI. CDR3 length: 14 residues. V was pared by 3 bases and J by 7 bases, with 13 bases between. The CDR3 protein is CASSPQGHIQPQHF. The CDR3, as DNA: TGTGCCAGCTCACCTCAGGGGCACATACAGCCCCAGCATTTT.

J is TRBJ1-4 and V is TRBV28; D remains ambiguous. Germline loops: CDR1 MDHEN, CDR2 SYDVKM. V was clipped by 3 bases and J by 0 bases, with 11 bases between them. This CDR3 spans 16 amino acids. CDR3 residues: CASSLEVSATNEKLFF. Written as DNA, the CDR3 is TGTGCCAGCAGTTTGGAGGTATCCGCAACTAATGAAAAACTGTTTTTT.

The table lists this clone with a few counts. V is TRBV4-1 and J is TRBJ1-6, with unresolved D. Deletions cut 4 bases from V and 5 bases from J, with 12 bases between. The CDR3 is 15 residues long. Per germline, CDR1 MGHRA and CDR2 YSYEKL. CDR3 residues: CASSPVLGHNSPLHF. In DNA form, the CDR3 reads TGCGCCAGCAGCCCCGTTCTAGGTCATAATTCACCCCTCCACTTT.

The V call is TRBV5-1, the J call TRBJ2-5; 9 bases map to TRBD1. The CDR3 sequence is 14 residues long. Germline V CDR1 and CDR2: SGHRS, YFSETQ. V was pared by 0 bases and J by 5 bases, with 2 bases of the junction left unmatched. CDR3 coding DNA: TGCGCCAGCAGCTTGGCCGGACAGGGGGAGACCCAGTACTTC. It specifies CASSLAGQGETQYF.

The rearrangement links TRBV5-6 to TRBJ2-5, with 9 bases identical to TRBD2. This CDR3 comprises 16 residues. The V segment lost 1 base and the J segment 4 bases; nucleotides outside the gene matches: 8. The germline V gene encodes CDR1 SGHDT and CDR2 YYEEEE. Written as DNA, the CDR3 is TGTGCCAGCAGCTTGTTGACTAGCGGCGACCTAGAGACCCAGTACTTC. Translated, it gives CASSLLTSGDLETQYF. Drawing the rest from reference TRBV5-6 and TRBJ2-5, the complete variable domain is DAGVTQSPTHLIKTRGQQVTLRCSPKSGHDTVSWYQQALGQGPQFIFQYYEEEERQRGNFPDRFSGHQFPNYSSELNVNALLLGDSALYLCASSLLTSGDLETQYFGPGTRLLVL.

This clone has just a few counts. This rearrangement joins TRBV5-1 to TRBJ1-2; the D gene is possibly TRBD1 (6 bases). Trimming left V 6 bases short and J 8 bases short, with 14 bases between. The CDR3 loop spans 12 amino acids. CDR1 and CDR2 from the germline V gene are SGHRS and YFSETQ. The CDR3 coding sequence is TGCGCCAGCAAAACAGGGACTAGGGGCTACACCTTC. This sequence encodes CASKTGTRGYTF. The full variable domain, with the rest looked up from reference TRBV5-1 and TRBJ1-2, is KAGVTQTPRYLIKTRGQQVTLSCSPISGHRSVSWYQQTPGQGLQFLFEYFSETQRNKGNFPGRFSGRQFSNSRSEMNVSTLELGDSALYLCASKTGTRGYTFGSGTRLTVV.

The V and J genes are TRBV4-3 and TRBJ1-2; D gene ambiguous. The CDR3 runs to 17 residues. Trimming removed 3 bases at V and 2 bases at J, with 19 bases between. Germline V gene sequence: CDR1 LGHNA, CDR2 YSLEER. This CDR3 reads CASSQGSGYRANYGYTF. CDR3 sequence (DNA): TGCGCCAGCAGCCAGGGGAGTGGGTATAGAGCGAACTATGGCTACACCTTC.

The chain carries TRBV28 and TRBJ1-5; no definite D call. Trimming removed 2 bases from V and 0 bases from J, with 8 bases in between. Germline-derived CDR1 and CDR2 are MDHEN and SYDVKM. This CDR3 is 15 amino acids long. CDR3 in amino acids: CASSLPVNSNQPQHF. As DNA, the CDR3 is TGTGCCAGCAGTTTACCGGTCAATAGCAATCAGCCCCAGCATTTT.

J is TRBJ2-3 and V is TRBV5-6; unclear D gene. CDR3 size: 16 residues. From germline, CDR1 is SGHDT and CDR2 YYEEEE. Trimming removed 3 bases from V and 7 bases from J, with 21 bases in between. This CDR3 is CASSSRRLGARNTQYF. In DNA form, the CDR3 reads TGTGCCAGCAGCTCCCGGCGGCTCGGTGCACGAAATACGCAGTATTTT.

The rearrangement links TRBV6-1 to TRBJ1-2; maybe TRBD1 (5 bases). With 7 bases removed from V and 8 bases from J, the gap between germline ends came to 11 bases. The germline CDR1 and CDR2 sequences are MNHNS and SASEGT. This CDR3 comprises 11 residues. The chain's CDR3 is CASTPGGGYTF. CDR3 DNA sequence: TGTGCCAGCACCCCGGGGGGGGGCTACACCTTC.

J is TRBJ2-2 and V is TRBV30, with 8 bases identical to TRBD1. Germline values: CDR1 GTSNPN, CDR2 SVGIG (reference sequence). Trimming removed 7 bases from V and 3 bases from J; junction bases left unmatched: 7. The CDR3 totals 14 residues. The CDR3 sequence: CALGTGLYTGELFF. CDR3 DNA sequence: TGTGCCTTGGGGACAGGCCTTTACACCGGGGAGCTGTTTTTT.

This clone came up once. V is TRBV25-1 and J is TRBJ1-6; D unclear. Germline V gives CDR1 MGHDK, CDR2 SYGVNS. The CDR3 covers 11 residues. Trimming shortened V by 6 bases and J by 9 bases, and 6 bases separated the two germline ends. CDR3 DNA sequence: TGTGCCAGCAGCGAGGGTTCACCCCTCCACTTT. It encodes CASSEGSPLHF.

The V call is TRBV30, the J call TRBJ1-2; 7 positions match TRBD1. CDR1 and CDR2 (germline): GTSNPN, SVGIG (reference sequence). The CDR3 consists of 14 residues. V dropped 7 bases and J dropped 4; count of bases not matched to a gene: 12. CDR3 loop: CAYEGQRRGYGYTF. The CDR3 DNA is TGTGCCTACGAGGGACAGCGCCGAGGCTATGGCTACACCTTC. Full variable domain (missing parts from reference TRBV30 and TRBJ1-2): SQTIHQWPATLVQPVGSPLSLECTVEGTSNPNLYWYRQAAGRGLQLLFYSVGIGQISSEVPQNLSASRPQDRQFILSSKKLLLSDSGFYLCAYEGQRRGYGYTFGSGTRLTVV.

The CDR3 coding sequence is TGTGCCAGCAGTCTGGGGTGGAACAGGCCGTTACAACAGTACTTC. Amino acids: CASSLGWNRPLQQYF. V gene TRBV28 combines with J gene TRBJ2-7; D might be TRBD1 (5 bases). V shed 5 bases and J shed 10 bases, with 24 bases lying between them. Germline V lookup: CDR1 MDHEN, CDR2 SYDVKM. The CDR3 runs to 15 residues.

The genes are TRBV19 and TRBJ1-6, with D possibly matching TRBD1 (6 bases). Germline V gene sequence: CDR1 LNHDA, CDR2 SQIVND (reference sequence). Trimming shortened V by 10 bases and J by 5 bases, and 18 bases separated the two germline ends. The CDR3 sequence is 15 residues long. CDR3 nucleotide sequence: TGTGCCACCCAGGACAGAGAGCATCATAATTCACCCCTCCACTTT. Translation gives CATQDREHHNSPLHF.

V and J are TRBV7-3 and TRBJ2-6, with 7 bases lining up with TRBD1. V shed 2 bases and J 2 bases; nucleotides not matched to a gene: 6. The CDR3 contains 17 residues. The V gene's germline CDR1 is SGHTA and CDR2 FQGTGA. The CDR3 loop reads CASSLPGQPTGANVLTF. The CDR3 DNA reads as TGTGCCAGCAGCTTACCGGGACAGCCAACTGGGGCCAACGTCCTGACTTTC.

The chain joins TRBV5-1 to TRBJ1-5; tentative D call: TRBD1 (6 bases). V lost 3 bases, J lost 3 bases, and 13 bases lay in between. Germline V gives CDR1 SGHRS, CDR2 YFSETQ. The CDR3 spans 15 residues. CDR3 DNA: TGCGCCAGCAGCTCTTCAGGACAGCCCAATCAGCCCCAGCATTTT. As protein: CASSSSGQPNQPQHF.

The V call is TRBV2, the J call TRBJ2-3; 8 bases are shared with TRBD2. Unmatched junction bases numbered 3, after V lost 3 bases and J lost 1 base. CDR3 length equals 15 residues. Per the germline V gene, CDR1 is SNHLY and CDR2 is FYNNEI. CDR3 sequence reads: CASSERGARTDTQYF. CDR3 DNA sequence: TGTGCCAGCAGTGAGCGGGGGGCTCGCACAGATACGCAGTATTTT.